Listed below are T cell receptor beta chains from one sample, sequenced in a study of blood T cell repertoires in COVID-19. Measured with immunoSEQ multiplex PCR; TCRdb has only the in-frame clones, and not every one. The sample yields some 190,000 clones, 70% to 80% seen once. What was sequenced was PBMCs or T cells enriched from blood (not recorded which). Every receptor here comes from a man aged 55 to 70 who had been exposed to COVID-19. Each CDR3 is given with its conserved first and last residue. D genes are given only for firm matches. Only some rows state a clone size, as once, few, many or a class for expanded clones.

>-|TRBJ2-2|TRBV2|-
TGTGCCAGCAGTGACGGGGGTGCGAACACCGGGGAGCTGTTTTTT
CASSDGGANTGELFF
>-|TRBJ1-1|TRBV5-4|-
TGTGCCAGCAGCTTGGAATGGCGGGGATTCCCTGAAGCTTTCTTT
CASSLEWRGFPEAFF
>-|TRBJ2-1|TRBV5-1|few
TGCGCCAGCAGCCCAGACAGCTACAATGAGCAGTTCTTC
CASSPDSYNEQFF
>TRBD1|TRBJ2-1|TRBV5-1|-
TGCGCCAGCAACTTGGCCGGGACAGGGGGATTAGGGGAGCAGTTCTTC
CASNLAGTGGLGEQFF
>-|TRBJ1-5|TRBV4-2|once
TGTGCCAGCAGCCGGGGGGGGCAGGGTCTCGCTCAGCCCCAGCATTTT
CASSRGGQGLAQPQHF
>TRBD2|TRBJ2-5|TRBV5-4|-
TGTGCCAGCAGCGCTCTAGCGGGCCGCCAAGAGACCCAGTACTTC
CASSALAGRQETQYF
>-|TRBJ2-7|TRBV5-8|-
TGTGCCACCGCCAGGGCGAGCTCCTACGAGCAGTACTTC
CATARASSYEQYF
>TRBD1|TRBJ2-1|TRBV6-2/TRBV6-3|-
TGTGCCAGCAGCCATTCGACAGGGGGAACGAATGAGCAGTTCTTC
CASSHSTGGTNEQFF
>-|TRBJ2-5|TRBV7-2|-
TGTGCCAGCAGCCCCCCCCGGGGGGAGACCCAGTACTTC
CASSPPRGETQYF
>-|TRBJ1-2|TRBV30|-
TGTGCCTCGCCCGGGGGTGATGGCTACACCTTC
CASPGGDGYTF
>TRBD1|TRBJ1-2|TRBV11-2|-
TGTGCCAGCAGCTTTCGTCCCGGGACAGATGGCTACACCTTC
CASSFRPGTDGYTF
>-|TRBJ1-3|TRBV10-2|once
TGCGCCAGCAGTCTGGGTAGAGGCGGAAACACCATATATTTT
CASSLGRGGNTIYF
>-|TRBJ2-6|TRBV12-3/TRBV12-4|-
TGTGCCAGCAGCGACAGCAGCTCTTTCCTGACTTTC
CASSDSSSFLTF
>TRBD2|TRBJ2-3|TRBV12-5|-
TGTGCTAGTGGTTTGTCGCTAGCGGGTGCCGGAGATACGCAGTATTTT
CASGLSLAGAGDTQYF
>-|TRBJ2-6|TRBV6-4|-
TGTGCCAGCAGTCCCCATTGGGGGGTCAACGTTCTGACTTTC
CASSPHWGVNVLTF
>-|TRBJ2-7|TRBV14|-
TGTGCCAGCAGCCCAAACATCCCCACGCTCGAGCAGTACTTC
CASSPNIPTLEQYF
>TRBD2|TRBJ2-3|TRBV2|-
TGTGCCAGCAGGCGACTAGCGGGAGGGGGCACAGATACGCAGTATTTT
CASRRLAGGGTDTQYF
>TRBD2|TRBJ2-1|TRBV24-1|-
TGTGCCACCAGTGACCAACTAGCGCATTCCTACAATGAGCAGTTCTTC
CATSDQLAHSYNEQFF
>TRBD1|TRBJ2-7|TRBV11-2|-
TGTGCCAGCAGCTCCGGCGGGGGACAGGGGTCGAAGCAGTACTTC
CASSSGGGQGSKQYF
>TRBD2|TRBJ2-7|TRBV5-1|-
TGCGCCAGCAGCCCAACTAGCGGGAGGACCCACGAGCAGTACTTC
CASSPTSGRTHEQYF
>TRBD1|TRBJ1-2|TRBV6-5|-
TGTGCCAGCAGCCCCCCCGGGACAGGCAGTGGCTACACCTTC
CASSPPGTGSGYTF
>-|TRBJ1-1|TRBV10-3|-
TGTGCCATCAGTGGGGGGCCTTCATCCTTTGAAGCTTTCTTT
CAISGGPSSFEAFF
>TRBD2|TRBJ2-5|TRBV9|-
TGTGCCAGCAGCGCCGGAGCGGGAGGACAGTCCGAAGAGACCCAGTACTTC
CASSAGAGGQSEETQYF
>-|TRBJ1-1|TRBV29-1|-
TGCAGCGTCGACGCCTCCGGGACACGGAACACTGAAGCTTTCTTT
CSVDASGTRNTEAFF
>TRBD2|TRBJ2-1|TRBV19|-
TGTGCCAGTAACGATCGGCTAGCGGGAGGGCCTTGGGGTGACAATGAGCAGTTCTTC
CASNDRLAGGPWGDNEQFF
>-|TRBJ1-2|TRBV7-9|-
TGTGCCAGCAGCCCCGGGGTCTACTATGGCTACACCTTC
CASSPGVYYGYTF
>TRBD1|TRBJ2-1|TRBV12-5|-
TGTGCTAGTGACAGGGGGCTAGGATACAATGAGCAGTTCTTC
CASDRGLGYNEQFF
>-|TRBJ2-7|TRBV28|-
TGTGCCAGCAGTGGCCGGGGTCCCTACGAGCAGTACTTC
CASSGRGPYEQYF
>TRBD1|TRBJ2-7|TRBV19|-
TGTGCCAGTAGGTTTACGACAGGGATGAGCTCCGAGCAGTACTTC
CASRFTTGMSSEQYF
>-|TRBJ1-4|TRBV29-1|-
TGCAGTGTTGTTTCGGGTCCTGAAAAACTGTTTTTT
CSVVSGPEKLFF
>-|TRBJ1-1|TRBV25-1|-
TGTGCCAGCGGGGGGGGGAACAGGGCAAGGGCTTTCTTT
CASGGGNRARAFF
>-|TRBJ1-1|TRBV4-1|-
TGCGCCAGCAGCCAAGAGGAGAGGGCAGGAGCTGAAGCTTTCTTT
CASSQEERAGAEAFF
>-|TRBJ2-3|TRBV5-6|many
TGTGCCAGCAGCTTCGGGGGCACAGATACGCAGTATTTT
CASSFGGTDTQYF
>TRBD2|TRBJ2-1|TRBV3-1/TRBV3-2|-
TGTGCCAGCAGCCAACCGAAGGGAGTAGCGGGCCTCTCCTACAATGAGCAGTTCTTC
CASSQPKGVAGLSYNEQFF
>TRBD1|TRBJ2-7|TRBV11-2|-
TGTGCCAGCAGCCACCGGGGACAGGGGCGCGCGTACGAGCAGTACTTC
CASSHRGQGRAYEQYF
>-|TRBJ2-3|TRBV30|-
TGTGCCTGGCAGGGGTCTGACACAGATACGCAGTATTTT
CAWQGSDTDTQYF
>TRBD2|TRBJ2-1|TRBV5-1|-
TGCGCCAGCAGCTCTGGGACTAGCGTGGGTACTGAGCAGTTCTTC
CASSSGTSVGTEQFF
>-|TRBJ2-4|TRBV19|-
TGTGCCAGTAGTGGGCTAGCCAAAAACATTCAGTACTTC
CASSGLAKNIQYF
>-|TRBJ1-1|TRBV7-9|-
TGTGCCAGCAGCTTAGAGACCGGGGCTGAAGCTTTCTTT
CASSLETGAEAFF
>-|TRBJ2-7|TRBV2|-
TGTGCCAGCAAGTCGGGGGGCGCCTCCTACGAGCAGTACTTC
CASKSGGASYEQYF
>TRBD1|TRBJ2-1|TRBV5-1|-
TGCGCCAGCAGCTCCTCAGGGGGCTCCTACAATGAGCAGTTCTTC
CASSSSGGSYNEQFF
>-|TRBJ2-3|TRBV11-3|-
TGTGCCAGCAGCTCAATAGCGGTCACAGATACGCAGTATTTT
CASSSIAVTDTQYF
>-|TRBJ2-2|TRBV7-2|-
TGTGCCAGCAGCTCCCTTTCCGGGGCCGGGGAGCTGTTTTTT
CASSSLSGAGELFF
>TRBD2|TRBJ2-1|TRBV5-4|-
TGTGCCAGCAGCTCCCCAGCGGGAGCTGCCAATGAGCAGTTCTTC
CASSSPAGAANEQFF
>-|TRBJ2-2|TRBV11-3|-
TGTGCCAGCAGCCTATCTGAGAGAAGCGCGGCCGGGGAGCTGTTTTTT
CASSLSERSAAGELFF
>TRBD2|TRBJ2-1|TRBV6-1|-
TGTGCCAGCAGTGAAGTAAGGGATAGCGGGAGCTCCAATGAGCAGTTCTTC
CASSEVRDSGSSNEQFF